This T cell receptor beta chain is drawn from a study of T-cell memory formation after mild COVID-19. General study results and limits: Shrinking CD4+ clones resided mostly in CM and EM, and CD8+ ones in EMRA.

CDR3 length: 15 residues. Germline values: CDR1 SGHTA, CDR2 FQGNSA. J lost 5 bases, V lost 4 bases, and 10 bases had no gene match. TCRdb itself ran the 5' RACE reads through MiXCR, one entry per CDR3 protein. The sample includes around 190,000 distinct CDR3 sequences, less than 20% of them seen just once. A remark on this clonotype: Its specificity is not known.

Source material: PBMCs or a T cell subset sorted from them (not recorded which). The TCR comes from a man between 18 and 29 years old who had mild COVID-19 (a few samples of this study predate the infection). Cell type and time point are not known. The V and J genes are TRBV7-2 and TRBJ2-5; 7 nucleotides match TRBD2. The CDR3 bases are TGTGCCAGCAGCTCAAATCGAGCGGGGATTGAGACCCAGTACTTC. Its translation is CASSSNRAGIETQYF.